This T cell receptor (beta chain) is from a study of beta chain features in type 1 diabetes. Since all of the isolated RNA was reverse transcribed, expressed TCRB transcripts were what got sequenced. Generated by immunoSEQ multiplex PCR, the TCRdb table keeps only in-frame clones and is missing some. The data show 150,000 to 200,000 clones, just over 8% seen once. A few counts support this clone. The antigen is not known. Trimming stripped 0 bases from V and 2 bases from J, with 13 bases between. Germline V CDR1 and CDR2: SGDLS, YYNGEE. The CDR3 totals 16 residues. Regarding the study as a whole: TCRB CDR3s from Type 1 diabetes patients were moderately but significantly shorter in all four CD4+ subsets.

One heparinised draw of blood, averaging roughly 120 mL, came from each donor. Sorted populations all had greater than 95% purity. The sequence derives from a woman younger than 30 with type 1 diabetes. This chain uses TRBV9 with TRBJ2-3, with a weak D call TRBD1 (6 bases). Sample: central memory CD4+ T cells from blood. CDR3 DNA sequence: TGTGCCAGCAGCGTAGGATCCAACAGGGCCACAGATACGCAGTATTTT. Protein product: CASSVGSNRATDTQYF.